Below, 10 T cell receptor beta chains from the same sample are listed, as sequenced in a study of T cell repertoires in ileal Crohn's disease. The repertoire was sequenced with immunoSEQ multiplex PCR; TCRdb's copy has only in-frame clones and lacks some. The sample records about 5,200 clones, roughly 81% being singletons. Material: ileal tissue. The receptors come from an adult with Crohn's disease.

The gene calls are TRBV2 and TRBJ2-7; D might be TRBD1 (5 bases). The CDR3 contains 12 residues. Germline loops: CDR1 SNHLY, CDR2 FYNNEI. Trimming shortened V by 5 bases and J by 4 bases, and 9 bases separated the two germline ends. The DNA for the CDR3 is TGTGCCAGCAGTCGGCAGGGTTACGAGCAGTACTTC. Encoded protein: CASSRQGYEQYF.

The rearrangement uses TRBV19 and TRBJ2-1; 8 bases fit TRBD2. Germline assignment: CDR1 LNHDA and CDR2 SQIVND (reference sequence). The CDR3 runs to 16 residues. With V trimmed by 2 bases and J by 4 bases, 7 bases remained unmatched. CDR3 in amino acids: CASSINGLAGYNEQFF. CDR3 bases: TGTGCCAGTAGTATAAATGGCCTAGCGGGTTACAATGAGCAGTTCTTC.

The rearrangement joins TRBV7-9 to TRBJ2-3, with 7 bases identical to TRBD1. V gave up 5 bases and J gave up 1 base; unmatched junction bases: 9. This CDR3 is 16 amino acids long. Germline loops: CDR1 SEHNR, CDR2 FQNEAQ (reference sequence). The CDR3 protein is CASSADTGARTDTQYF. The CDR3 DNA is TGTGCCAGCAGCGCAGACACAGGGGCTCGCACAGATACGCAGTATTTT. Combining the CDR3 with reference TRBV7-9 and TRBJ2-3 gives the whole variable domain DTGVSQNPRHKITKRGQNVTFRCDPISEHNRLYWYRQTLGQGPEFLTYFQNEAQLEKSRLLSDRFSAERPKGSFSTLEIQRTEQGDSAMYLCASSADTGARTDTQYFGPGTRLTVL.

The CDR3 nucleotides are TGCGCCAGCAGCTTGGGATCGGGATCACCCCTCCACTTT. This sequence encodes CASSLGSGSPLHF. This sequence joins TRBV5-1 and TRBJ1-6, with no clear D. Germline V gene sequence: CDR1 SGHRS, CDR2 YFSETQ. The CDR3 is 13 residues long. Trimming shortened V by 0 bases and J by 10 bases, and 8 bases separated the two germline ends.

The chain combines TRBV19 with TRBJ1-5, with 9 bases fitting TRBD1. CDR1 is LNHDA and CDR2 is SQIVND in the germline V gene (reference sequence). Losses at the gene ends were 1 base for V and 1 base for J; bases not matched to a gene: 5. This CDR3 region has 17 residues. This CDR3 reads CASSIVSTGGSNQPQHF. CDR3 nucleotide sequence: TGTGCCAGTAGTATAGTTTCGACAGGGGGGAGCAATCAGCCCCAGCATTTT.

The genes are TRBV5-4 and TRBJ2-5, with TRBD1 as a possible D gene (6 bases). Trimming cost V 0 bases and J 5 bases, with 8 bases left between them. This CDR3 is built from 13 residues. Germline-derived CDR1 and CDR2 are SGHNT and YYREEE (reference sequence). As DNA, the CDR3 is TGTGCCAGCAGCTTGGCCCAGGGGGAGACCCAGTACTTC. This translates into CASSLAQGETQYF. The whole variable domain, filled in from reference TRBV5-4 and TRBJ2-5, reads ETGVTQSPTHLIKTRGQQVTLRCSSQSGHNTVSWYQQALGQGPQFIFQYYREEENGRGNFPPRFSGLQFPNYSSELNVNALELDDSALYLCASSLAQGETQYFGPGTRLLVL.

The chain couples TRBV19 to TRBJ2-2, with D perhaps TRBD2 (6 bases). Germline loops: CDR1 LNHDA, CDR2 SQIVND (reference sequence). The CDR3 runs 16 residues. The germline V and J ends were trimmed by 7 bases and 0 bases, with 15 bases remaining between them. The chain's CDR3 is CASNLNGGTNTGELFF. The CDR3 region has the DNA TGTGCCAGTAATTTAAATGGGGGGACGAACACCGGGGAGCTGTTTTTT.

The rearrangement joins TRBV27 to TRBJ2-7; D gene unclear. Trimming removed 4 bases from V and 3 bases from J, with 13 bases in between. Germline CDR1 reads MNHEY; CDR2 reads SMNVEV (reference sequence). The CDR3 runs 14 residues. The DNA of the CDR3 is TGTGCCAGCAGTTCCTCGATCCACTACTACGAGCAGTACTTC. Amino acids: CASSSSIHYYEQYF.

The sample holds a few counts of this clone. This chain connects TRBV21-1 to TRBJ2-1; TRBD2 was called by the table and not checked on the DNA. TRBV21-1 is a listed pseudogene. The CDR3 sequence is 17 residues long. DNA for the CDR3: TGTGCCAGCTCAGAGGTGGTTGGCGGGAGCGCCTACAATGAGCAGTTCTTC. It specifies CASSEVVGGSAYNEQFF.

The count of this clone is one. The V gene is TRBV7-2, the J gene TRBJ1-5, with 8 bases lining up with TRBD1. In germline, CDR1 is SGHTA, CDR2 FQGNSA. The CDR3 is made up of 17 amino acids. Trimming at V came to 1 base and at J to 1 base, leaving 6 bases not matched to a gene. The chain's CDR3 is CASSLGTGRGSNQPQHF. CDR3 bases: TGTGCCAGCAGCTTAGGGACAGGGCGAGGAAGCAATCAGCCCCAGCATTTT.